The clone carrying this T cell receptor (beta chain) was counted a single time. This specimen comes from a study of blood T cell repertoires in COVID-19. Overall study: The United States, Italy and Spain provided the acute and convalescent COVID-19 samples. Sources were T cells, B-cell-depleted T cells, or PBMCs; the material itself was cDNA or gDNA.

Authors' methods: Estimation of nucleated cell counts relied on the amplification of reference gene primers. The method was immunoSEQ multiplex PCR; TCRdb's version includes in-frame clones alone and lacks a portion of them. For V, J and clone size, that table is used; D and trimming come from the DNA. The sample has approximately 300,000 clones, more than 75% seen once. Sequencing was carried out using peripheral blood. The TCR was taken from a woman in her 50s with acute or convalescent COVID-19.

The CDR3 DNA sequence: TGTGCCAGCAGCTTAACGATGACAGGGGGCCTCTACAATGAGCAGTTCTTC. This sequence encodes CASSLTMTGGLYNEQFF. The chain employs TRBV7-9 and TRBJ2-1; 10 nucleotides line up with TRBD1. V was clipped by 2 bases and J by 3 bases; unmatched bases: 7. CDR3 size: 17 residues. The germline V gene has CDR1 SEHNR and CDR2 FQNEAQ (reference sequence).